These 5 T cell receptor beta chains originate from one sample sequenced in a study of tumor and adjacent non-tumor tissue in lung cancer. The library came from three nested PCR rounds adapted from ARM-PCR protocols. One entry per CDR3 protein results from TCRdb running MiXCR on the multiplex PCR reads. The sample yields under 150,000 distinct CDR3 sequences, approximately 64% seen once. The template was RNA from unsorted bulk tissue. The specimen was lung tumor tissue. The receptors were sampled from a man aged 55-75 years with small cell lung cancer.

V usage is TRBV12-3 or TRBV12-4 and J usage is TRBJ2-7, with D maybe TRBD1 (5 bases). The CDR3 has 15 residues. Trimming removed 5 bases from V and 6 bases from J, with 20 bases in between. In DNA form, the CDR3 reads TGTGCCAGCAGTACCCTGTGGGAATGGGGCGGCGAGCAGTACTTC. Translation gives CASSTLWEWGGEQYF.

A remark on this clonotype: One junction end does not reproduce the germline sequence, and a read error may be involved. The V gene is TRBV5-5, the J gene TRBJ1-2, with 7 bases aligning to TRBD1. CDR3 length equals 15 residues. From germline, CDR1 is SGHKS and CDR2 YYEKEE (reference sequence). CDR3 amino acids: CPSSLDPTGRDGYTF. In DNA, the CDR3 is TGTCCCAGCAGCCTGGACCCGACAGGGCGTGACGGCTACACCTTC.

About this clonotype itself: At one boundary the junction diverges from the germline segment, which might be a read error. The chain carries TRBV7-3 and TRBJ2-1; 9 nucleotides match TRBD1. This CDR3 comprises 16 residues. CDR1 and CDR2 from the germline V gene are SGHTA and FQGTGA. CDR3 coding DNA: TGTGCCAGCAGCTCCTTAGGGGGGACAGGGAGGAATGAGCGGTTCTTC. Translating it yields CASSSLGGTGRNERFF.

To note about this clonotype: A much bigger clone sits one base away, suggesting this may be a read error. CDR3 DNA sequence: TGTGCCTGCAGTTTCGGGGGGGCCAAAAACATTCAGTACTTC. Protein sequence: CACSFGGAKNIQYF. The V gene is TRBV12-3 or TRBV12-4, the J gene TRBJ2-4; 7 bases line up with TRBD2. The CDR3 loop spans 14 amino acids.

This clonotype was found many times. The rearrangement uses TRBV29-1 and TRBJ2-1; the match to TRBD1 covers 8 bases. CDR3 size: 15 residues. The germline V gene has CDR1 SQVTM and CDR2 ANQGSEA. Trimming took 1 base from V and 4 from J; bases not matched to a gene: 6. For the CDR3, the DNA is TGCAGCGTTGAAGTGGGGGACAGGAGATACAATGAGCAGTTCTTC. Encoded protein: CSVEVGDRRYNEQFF.